This entry lists 18 T cell receptor beta chains sequenced from one sample in a study of blood T cell repertoires in COVID-19. Libraries were prepared by immunoSEQ multiplex PCR; TCRdb keeps only in-frame clonotypes and omits some of them. Of some 200,000 clones listed, around 85% are singletons. The sample taken for sequencing was peripheral blood. The receptors were sampled from a woman aged 60 to 75 with acute or convalescent COVID-19.

The chain has TRBV5-1 and TRBJ1-1; D possibly corresponds to TRBD1 (5 bases). CDR1 is SGHRS and CDR2 is YFSETQ in the germline V gene. This CDR3 contains 15 residues. The V end lost 8 bases, the J end lost 0 bases, and 17 bases lay between the germline ends. CDR3 sequence (DNA): TGCGCCAGTAGACAAGCCCAGGGAATGAACACTGAAGCTTTCTTT. Protein: CASRQAQGMNTEAFF.

The chain recombines TRBV6-5 with TRBJ2-7, with TRBD2 matching 8 bases. V shed 7 bases and J 4 bases; nucleotides not matched to a gene: 9. Germline V CDR1 and CDR2: MNHEY, SVGAGI. CDR3 size: 14 residues. CDR3 residues: CASNPGGPQYEQYV. The CDR3 DNA reads as TGTGCCAGCAACCCGGGGGGGCCCCAATACGAGCAGTACGTC.

The chain is built from TRBV9 and TRBJ1-5, with D unclear. This CDR3 spans 14 amino acids. V was shortened by 0 bases and J by 3 bases, with 7 bases between the two germline ends. Germline CDR1 is SGDLS and CDR2 is YYNGEE. The CDR3 spells CASSVGGDNQPQHF. The CDR3 DNA reads as TGTGCCAGCAGCGTAGGAGGTGACAATCAGCCCCAGCATTTT. Looking up the rest from reference TRBV9 and TRBJ1-5 gives the full variable domain: DSGVTQTPKHLITATGQRVTLRCSPRSGDLSVYWYQQSLDQGLQFLIQYYNGEERAKGNILERFSAQQFPDLHSELNLSSLELGDSALYFCASSVGGDNQPQHFGDGTRLSIL.

The rearrangement uses TRBV6-1 and TRBJ2-7; possibly TRBD2 for D (6 bases). Trimming cost V 0 bases and J 7 bases, with 13 bases left between them. Germline V lookup: CDR1 MNHNS, CDR2 SASEGT. The CDR3 runs 14 residues. The CDR3 protein is CASSEAPTRGEQYF. The CDR3 region has the DNA TGTGCCAGCAGTGAAGCACCCACTCGGGGGGAGCAGTACTTC.

The rearrangement joins TRBV9 to TRBJ2-1; a weak D match, TRBD2 (6 bases). Looked up from germline, CDR1 is SGDLS and CDR2 is YYNGEE. The CDR3 extends over 15 amino acids. V was cut by 0 bases and J by 4 bases, with 11 bases left in between. CDR3 residues: CASSVDGSGYNEQFF. CDR3 sequence (DNA): TGTGCCAGCAGCGTAGACGGGAGCGGGTACAATGAGCAGTTCTTC.

This clone was seen a handful of times. This chain uses TRBV28 with TRBJ1-5; 7 bases are a match to TRBD1. Germline loops: CDR1 MDHEN, CDR2 SYDVKM. This CDR3 is 15 amino acids long. J was trimmed by 3 bases and V by 6 bases; bases with no gene match: 8. For the CDR3, the DNA is TGTGCCAGCAGCTCAGGGGGGTCTCCCAATCAGCCCCAGCATTTT. Translating it yields CASSSGGSPNQPQHF.

V usage is TRBV3-1 (or the pseudogene TRBV3-2) and J usage is TRBJ2-1; 11 bases are shared with TRBD2. This CDR3 comprises 16 residues. The germline V gene has CDR1 LGHDT and CDR2 YNNKEL (reference sequence). V lost 1 base, J lost 11 bases, and 10 bases stayed unmatched. CDR3 coding DNA: TGTGCCAGCAGCCAAGGTAGTACTAGCGGGAGAGAAAAGCAGTTCTTC. It yields the protein CASSQGSTSGREKQFF.

CDR3 coding DNA: TGTGCCAGCGGACACAGGGGTCGCAATCAGCCCCAGCATTTT. Residues: CASGHRGRNQPQHF. The chain carries TRBV27 and TRBJ1-5; 7 nucleotides align to TRBD1. This CDR3 spans 14 amino acids. Germline V gene data show CDR1 as MNHEY and CDR2 as SMNVEV (reference sequence). With V trimmed by 8 bases and J by 2 bases, 6 bases remained unmatched.

This clone has just one count. V and J are TRBV18 and TRBJ1-1; maybe TRBD1 (5 bases). Per the germline V gene, CDR1 is KGHSH and CDR2 is LQKENI. This CDR3 region has 15 residues. Trimming removed 3 bases from V and 5 bases from J, with 16 bases in between. CDR3 residues: CASSPSVQGRTEAFF. For the CDR3, the DNA is TGTGCCAGCTCACCGTCGGTGCAGGGCCGAACTGAAGCTTTCTTT. Filled out from reference TRBV18 and TRBJ1-1, the complete variable domain reads NAGVMQNPRHLVRRRGQEARLRCSPMKGHSHVYWYRQLPEEGLKFMVYLQKENIIDESGMPKERFSAEFPKEGPSILRIQQVVRGDSAAYFCASSPSVQGRTEAFFGQGTRLTVV.

The genes are TRBV2 and TRBJ1-5, with 10 bases fitting TRBD1. Germline values: CDR1 SNHLY, CDR2 FYNNEI. V lost 4 bases and J lost 9; bases outside the gene matches: 9. This CDR3 is 15 amino acids long. This CDR3 reads CASSGPGQGLGPQHF. In DNA form, the CDR3 reads TGTGCCAGCAGTGGACCGGGACAGGGGTTGGGGCCCCAGCATTTT.

The chain links TRBV6-2 or TRBV6-3 to TRBJ2-7, with TRBD1 matching over 8 bases. Germline trimming cut 5 bases from V and 1 base from J; bases unmatched to any gene: 13. Per the germline V gene, CDR1 is MNHEY and CDR2 is SVGEGT. This CDR3 comprises 17 residues. The CDR3, as DNA: TGTGCCAGCAGTCAAAGCCAGGGGGCTCCTCGGTCCTACGAGCAGTACGTC. Translating gives CASSQSQGAPRSYEQYV.

To note about this clone: Germline and junction disagree at one end, which may indicate a read error. The chain uses TRBV6-2 or TRBV6-3 and TRBJ1-2; TRBD1 aligns across 8 bases. CDR1 and CDR2 (germline): MNHEY, SVGEGT. This CDR3 region has 13 residues. CDR3 in DNA: TGTGCCAGCAGTGGACAGGGAAGGTATGGCTACGCCTTC. Residues: CASSGQGRYGYAF.

The CDR3 DNA reads as TGTGCCACCAGCAGAGAAAGCACTTTGAACACTGAAGCTTTCTTT. Translated: CATSRESTLNTEAFF. V and J are TRBV15 and TRBJ1-1; D ambiguous. The CDR3 covers 15 residues. Trimming took 0 bases from V and 0 from J, leaving 8 bases between them. CDR1 is LNHNV, CDR2 YYDKDF, per germline (reference sequence).

The chain couples TRBV19 to TRBJ1-3; D may be TRBD1 (5 bases). Germline V gene sequence: CDR1 LNHDA, CDR2 SQIVND (reference sequence). The V gene lost 5 bases and the J gene lost 4 bases, with 12 bases spanning the gap. CDR3 length: 14 residues. The CDR3 reads CASSDTWGGNTIYF. The CDR3 DNA follows: TGTGCCAGTAGTGATACTTGGGGCGGAAACACCATATATTTT.

V and J are TRBV6-5 and TRBJ2-1; D might be TRBD2 (5 bases). The CDR3 has 15 residues. From germline, CDR1 is MNHEY and CDR2 SVGAGI. V was shortened by 6 bases and J by 10 bases, with 22 bases between the two germline ends. CDR3 coding DNA: TGTGCCAGCAGGCAAGAGCGGAGCCTGGTCGGGGAGCAGTTCTTC. This sequence encodes CASRQERSLVGEQFF.

V gene TRBV28 combines with J gene TRBJ1-2; D gene unclear. V lost 7 bases and J 3 bases, leaving 18 bases between the germline ends. The CDR3 has 15 residues. Germline CDR1 is MDHEN and CDR2 is SYDVKM. The CDR3 DNA sequence: TGTGCCAGCAATCCCACGCGGGTGTGGGACTATGGCTACACCTTC. It is translated as CASNPTRVWDYGYTF.

The chain carries TRBV2 and TRBJ1-2, with D maybe TRBD1 (6 bases). The CDR3 is 15 residues long. V shed 4 bases and J shed 8 bases, with 20 bases lying between them. The germline V gene encodes CDR1 SNHLY and CDR2 FYNNEI. The CDR3: CASSGTVAKGDGYTF. CDR3 sequence (DNA): TGTGCCAGCAGTGGGACAGTGGCTAAAGGGGACGGCTACACCTTC.

The chain is built from TRBV3-1 (or the pseudogene TRBV3-2) and TRBJ2-1, with 7 bases aligning to TRBD2. CDR3 length: 16 amino acids. The germline V gene has CDR1 LGHDT and CDR2 YNNKEL (reference sequence). The V segment lost 1 base and the J segment 9 bases; nucleotides outside the gene matches: 12. The CDR3 DNA sequence: TGTGCCAGCAGCCAAGGGTCAGGCGGGAGCGGATCTGAGCAGTTCTTC. Translating gives CASSQGSGGSGSEQFF.